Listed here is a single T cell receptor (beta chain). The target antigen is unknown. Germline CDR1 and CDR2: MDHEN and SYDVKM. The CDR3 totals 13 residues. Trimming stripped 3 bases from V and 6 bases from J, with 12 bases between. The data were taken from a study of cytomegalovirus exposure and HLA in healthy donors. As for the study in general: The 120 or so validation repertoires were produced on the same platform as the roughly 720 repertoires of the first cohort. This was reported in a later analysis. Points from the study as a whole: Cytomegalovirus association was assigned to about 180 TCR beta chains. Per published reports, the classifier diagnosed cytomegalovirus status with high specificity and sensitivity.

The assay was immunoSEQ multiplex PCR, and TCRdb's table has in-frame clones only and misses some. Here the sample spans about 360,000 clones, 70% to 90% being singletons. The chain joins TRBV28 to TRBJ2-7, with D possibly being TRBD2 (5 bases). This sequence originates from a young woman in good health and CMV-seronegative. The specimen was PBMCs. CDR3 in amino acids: CASSFRGGGEQYF. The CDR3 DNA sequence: TGTGCCAGCAGTTTCCGTGGAGGCGGCGAGCAGTACTTC.